The rows below give T cell receptor beta chains drawn from one sample of a study of cytomegalovirus exposure and HLA in healthy donors. TCRdb keeps only in-frame clones here, not all; method: immunoSEQ multiplex PCR. The data show around 110,000 clones, around 78% seen once. Sequencing was done on a sample of PBMCs. All receptors derive from a man aged 25 to 40 in good health and CMV-seronegative. CDR3s include the opening cysteine and the closing phenylalanine or tryptophan. A D gene is named only where the DNA matches it firmly. Size is stated for part of the rows, as once, few or many counts, or as a class when the clone is expanded.

.	TRBJ2-7	TRBD1	TRBV28	TGTGCCAGCAGCCGGACAGGGGCCTACGAGCAGTACTTC	CASSRTGAYEQYF
.	TRBJ2-1	TRBD1	TRBV5-6	TGTGCCAGCAGCTTACAGGGGGCTGGCAATGAGCAGTTCTTC	CASSLQGAGNEQFF
.	TRBJ1-4	TRBD1	TRBV28	TGTGCCAGCAGTTTACCCCCGACAGGGGTTAATGAAAAACTGTTTTTT	CASSLPPTGVNEKLFF
many	TRBJ2-4	TRBD2	TRBV7-9	TGTGCCAGCAGCTTCGGGGTCGGGGAGGGAAACATTCAGTACTTC	CASSFGVGEGNIQYF
.	TRBJ2-7	TRBD1	TRBV18	TGTGCCAGCTCACCAGCCGGGACAGGGGAAGAGCAGTACTTC	CASSPAGTGEEQYF
few	TRBJ1-6	.	TRBV7-8	TGTGCCAGCAGCTTAGTGGGCAACAATTCACCCCTCCACTTT	CASSLVGNNSPLHF
.	TRBJ1-1	TRBD1	TRBV7-8	TGTGCCAGCAGCTTAGGAGGACAGGGCGGGACTGAAGCTTTCTTT	CASSLGGQGGTEAFF
.	TRBJ1-2	.	TRBV5-1	TGCGCCAGCAGCTTGGACGGGTCCAACTATGGCTACACCTTC	CASSLDGSNYGYTF
.	TRBJ2-7	.	TRBV6-5	TGTGCCAGCAGTAAAGGACAGCGAAGCTCCTACGAGCAGTACTTC	CASSKGQRSSYEQYF
.	TRBJ1-1	TRBD1	TRBV7-8	TGTGCCAGCAGCTTTGATGGACAGGTAATGAACACTGAAGCTTTCTTT	CASSFDGQVMNTEAFF
.	TRBJ2-7	TRBD1	TRBV27	TGTGCCAGCAGTAAGGAAAGGGGGCCCTACGAGCAGTACTTC	CASSKERGPYEQYF
.	TRBJ2-7	.	TRBV5-1	TGCGCCAGCAGCACAGGGAGCGCCTACGAGCAGTACTTC	CASSTGSAYEQYF
few	TRBJ1-1	.	TRBV5-4	TGTGCCAGCACCAGTCTTGGCACGAACACTGAAGCTTTCTTT	CASTSLGTNTEAFF
.	TRBJ1-3	.	TRBV30	TGTGCCTGGATGCGGGCGGGAAACACCATATATTTT	CAWMRAGNTIYF
.	TRBJ2-2	.	TRBV28	TGTGCCAGCATCGGGGGGCCCGGGGAGCTGTTTTTT	CASIGGPGELFF
.	TRBJ2-3	.	TRBV5-1	TGCGCCAGCAGCTTGGCCCCCCAGGGCTTAGGGACAGATACGCAGTATTTT	CASSLAPQGLGTDTQYF
.	TRBJ2-5	.	TRBV5-4	TGTGCCAGCAGCCCACTGCCCCGAGAGGAGCAGTACTTC	CASSPLPREEQYF
.	TRBJ2-7	TRBD1	TRBV10-3	TGTGCCATCAGTGAGGGACAGGGGGTATGTGAGCAGTACTTC	CAISEGQGVCEQYF
few	TRBJ2-2	.	TRBV5-1	TGCGCCAGCAGCTCGAGGGGGAGTGGAACCGGGGAGCTGTTTTTT	CASSSRGSGTGELFF
once	TRBJ2-7	.	TRBV10-3	TGTGCCATCAGTGAAACCCCAGAGAAGCTGCGGTACGAGCAGTACTTC	CAISETPEKLRYEQYF
.	TRBJ1-4	TRBD1	TRBV5-1	TGCGCCAGCAGCGATCGACAGGGAGATGAAAAACTGTTTTTT	CASSDRQGDEKLFF
.	TRBJ2-3	.	TRBV19	TGTGCCACCTCTCCCAGCACAGATACGCAGTATTTT	CATSPSTDTQYF
.	TRBJ1-1	TRBD1	TRBV5-1	TGCGCCAGCAGCTTCGGCACAGGGGGCTTCGTTAGCACTGAAGCTTTCTTT	CASSFGTGGFVSTEAFF
.	TRBJ2-1	TRBD2	TRBV5-1	TGCGCCAGCAGCTTAGCGGGGATCGGGAATGAGCAGTTCTTC	CASSLAGIGNEQFF
.	TRBJ2-2	.	TRBV9	TGTGCCAGCAGCCCCGAAGGCGGGCCCGGGGAGCTGTTTTTT	CASSPEGGPGELFF
.	TRBJ2-7	TRBD2	TRBV9	TGTGCCAGCAGCGTACAATCTAGCGGGAGCTCCTACGAGCAGTACTTC	CASSVQSSGSSYEQYF
.	TRBJ1-6	.	TRBV30	TGTGCCTGGAGCGAGGAGGGTACGGGCCACGCTAATTCACCCCTCCACTTT	CAWSEEGTGHANSPLHF
few	TRBJ2-1	TRBD2	TRBV27	TGTGCCAGCAGTTTATCAGGCGGGAGGGCCCGGAATGAGCAGTTCTTC	CASSLSGGRARNEQFF
.	TRBJ2-1	.	TRBV28	TGTGCCAGCACCCTACCAAGTCGGAGGTACAATGAGCAGTTCTTC	CASTLPSRRYNEQFF
.	TRBJ1-3	.	TRBV5-5	TGTGCCAGCAGGACGACAGGCTCATCTGGAAACACCATATATTTT	CASRTTGSSGNTIYF
once	TRBJ1-3	.	TRBV2	TGTGCCAGCATCTCGCAGCGACCTGGAAACACCATATATTTT	CASISQRPGNTIYF
.	TRBJ1-1	.	TRBV9	TGTGCCAGCAGCGTAGAGATGGACAGACCTTTCTTT	CASSVEMDRPFF
few	TRBJ2-7	.	TRBV9	TGTGCCAGCAGCGTAGTCCCAGGGTCCTACGAGCAGTACTTC	CASSVVPGSYEQYF
once	TRBJ2-3	.	TRBV7-8	TGTGCCAGCAGCTCGCTTCTAGCCGATACGCAGTATTTT	CASSSLLADTQYF
.	TRBJ2-1	.	TRBV9	TGTGCCAGCAGCCTTCTTCCCAGGGCCTCCTACAATGAGCAGTTCTTC	CASSLLPRASYNEQFF
.	TRBJ2-2	.	TRBV29-1	TGCAGCGTTGGATCGGGCGAGGGGAACACCGGGGAGCTGTTTTTT	CSVGSGEGNTGELFF
.	TRBJ2-7	.	TRBV19	TGTCCCGGGGTAGAATTCTACGAGCAGTACTTC	CPGVEFYEQYF
.	TRBJ1-4	TRBD1	TRBV19	TGTGCCAGTAGAGGGACAGGGGGCCTTGCAACTAATGAAAAACTGTTTTTT	CASRGTGGLATNEKLFF
few	TRBJ2-3	TRBD1	TRBV6-6	TGTGCCAGCAGTTACCGACGGACAGGGGTGACAGATACGCAGTATTTT	CASSYRRTGVTDTQYF
.	TRBJ2-5	.	TRBV2	TGTGCCAGCATCGACTCCCCGGGGGCCCAGTACTTC	CASIDSPGAQYF
.	TRBJ2-3	TRBD2	TRBV5-1	TGCGCCAGCAGCTTGGGACTAGCGGGCCTCACAGATACGCAGTATTTT	CASSLGLAGLTDTQYF